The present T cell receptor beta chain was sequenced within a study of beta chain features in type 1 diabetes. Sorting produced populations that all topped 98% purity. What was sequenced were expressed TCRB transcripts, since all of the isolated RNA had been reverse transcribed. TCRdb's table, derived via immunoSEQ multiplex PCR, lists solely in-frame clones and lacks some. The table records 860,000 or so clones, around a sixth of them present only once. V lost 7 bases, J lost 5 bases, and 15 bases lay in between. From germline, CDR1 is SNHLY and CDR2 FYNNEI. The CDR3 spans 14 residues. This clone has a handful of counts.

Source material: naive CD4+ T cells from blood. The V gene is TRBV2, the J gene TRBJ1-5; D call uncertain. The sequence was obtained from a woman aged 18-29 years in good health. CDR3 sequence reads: CASMSSSWDQPQHF. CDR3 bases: TGTGCCAGCATGAGCTCGTCGTGGGATCAGCCCCAGCATTTT.